This TCR beta chain was obtained from a study of cytomegalovirus exposure and HLA in healthy donors. Study results and limitations: Previous analysis showed most TCR beta V segments were productive about 87% or about 30% of the time. Of the V segments, some could not be distinguished, including TRBV6-2 and TRBV6-3, and were excluded. DRB1 had the most TCR associations and HLA-C the fewest, a later analysis found, with rates varying by HLA locus.

Germline trimming cut 3 bases from V and 8 bases from J; bases unmatched to any gene: 9. The CDR3 is 15 residues long. Germline values: CDR1 SGHTA, CDR2 FQGNSA. This clone was recorded a few times. The antigen remains unidentified. The PCR contained 60 Vbeta and 13 Jbeta primers. Measured with immunoSEQ multiplex PCR; TCRdb has only the in-frame clones, and not every one. Counted here are some 120,000 clones, roughly 14% occurring once; the ten biggest clones make up roughly 2%. This clonotype originated in a woman aged 18-29 years in good health and CMV-seronegative. Material: PBMCs. The chain has TRBV7-2 and TRBJ2-1, with 8 bases matching TRBD2. This CDR3 reads CASSFVSGGPDEQFF. DNA of the CDR3: TGTGCCAGCAGCTTTGTCTCGGGAGGGCCGGATGAGCAGTTCTTC.